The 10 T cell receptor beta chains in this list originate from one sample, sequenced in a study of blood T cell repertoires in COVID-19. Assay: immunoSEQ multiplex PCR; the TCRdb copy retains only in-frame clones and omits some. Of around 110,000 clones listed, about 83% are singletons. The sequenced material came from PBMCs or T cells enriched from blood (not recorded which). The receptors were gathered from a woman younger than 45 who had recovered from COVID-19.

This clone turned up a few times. CDR3 sequence (DNA): TGCGCCAGCAGCTTGACCGGCTCCTACGAGCAGTACTTC. Translated, it gives CASSLTGSYEQYF. The chain links TRBV5-1 to TRBJ2-7, with no clear D. V was trimmed by 1 base and J by 0 bases, leaving 5 bases between them. CDR1 and CDR2 from the germline V gene are SGHRS and YFSETQ. The CDR3 sequence is 13 residues long.

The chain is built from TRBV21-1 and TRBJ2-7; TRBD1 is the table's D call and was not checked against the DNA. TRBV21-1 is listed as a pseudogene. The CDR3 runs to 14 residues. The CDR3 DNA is TGTGCCAGCATCGGGACAGGGTCCACCTACGAGCAGTACTTC. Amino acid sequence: CASIGTGSTYEQYF.

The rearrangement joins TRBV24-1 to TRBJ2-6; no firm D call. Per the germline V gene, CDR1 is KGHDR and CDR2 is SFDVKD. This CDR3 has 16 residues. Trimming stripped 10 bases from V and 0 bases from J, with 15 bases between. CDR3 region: CATGRVGSSGANVLTF. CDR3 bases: TGTGCCACTGGTCGGGTTGGTTCCTCTGGGGCCAACGTCCTGACTTTC.

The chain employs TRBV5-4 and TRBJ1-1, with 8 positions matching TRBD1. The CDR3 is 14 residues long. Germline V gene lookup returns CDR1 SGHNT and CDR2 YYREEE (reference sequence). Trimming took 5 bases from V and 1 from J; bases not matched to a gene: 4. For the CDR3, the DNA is TGTGCCAGCAGGCAGGGGGCAAGGAACACTGAAGCTTTCTTT. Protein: CASRQGARNTEAFF.

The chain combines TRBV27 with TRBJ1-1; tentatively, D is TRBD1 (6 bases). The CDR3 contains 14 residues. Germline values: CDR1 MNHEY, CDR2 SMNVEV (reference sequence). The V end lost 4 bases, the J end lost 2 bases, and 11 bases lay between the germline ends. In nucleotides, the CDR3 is TGTGCCAGCAGTTCCCCGGGGGGCAACACTGAAGCTTTCTTT. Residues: CASSSPGGNTEAFF.

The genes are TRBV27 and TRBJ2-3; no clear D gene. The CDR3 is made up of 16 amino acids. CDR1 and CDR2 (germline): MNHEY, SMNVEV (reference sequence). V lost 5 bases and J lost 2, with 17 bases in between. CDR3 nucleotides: TGTGCCAGCAGTCCGAGACTCCGCCTCGACACAGATACGCAGTATTTT. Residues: CASSPRLRLDTDTQYF.

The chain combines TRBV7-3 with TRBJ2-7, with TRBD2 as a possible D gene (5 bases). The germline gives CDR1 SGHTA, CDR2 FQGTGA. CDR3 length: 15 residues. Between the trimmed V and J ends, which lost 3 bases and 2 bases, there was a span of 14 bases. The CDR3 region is CASSLEAGRTYEQYF. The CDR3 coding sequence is TGTGCCAGCAGCTTGGAGGCGGGTCGAACCTACGAGCAGTACTTC.

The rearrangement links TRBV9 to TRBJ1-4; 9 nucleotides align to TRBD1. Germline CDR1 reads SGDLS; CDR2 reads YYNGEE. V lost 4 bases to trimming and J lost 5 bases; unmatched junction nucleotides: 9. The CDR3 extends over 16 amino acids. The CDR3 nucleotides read TGTGCCAGCAGCAGGACAGGGGAGGTTTGGAATGAAAAACTGTTTTTT. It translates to CASSRTGEVWNEKLFF.

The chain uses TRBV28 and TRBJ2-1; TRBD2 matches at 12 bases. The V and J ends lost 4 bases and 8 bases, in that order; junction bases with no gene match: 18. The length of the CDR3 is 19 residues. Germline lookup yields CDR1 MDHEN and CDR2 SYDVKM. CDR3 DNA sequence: TGTGCCAGCAGTTCCAAGGGCGTACTGAGACTAGCGGGAGACCATGAGCAGTTCTTC. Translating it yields CASSSKGVLRLAGDHEQFF.

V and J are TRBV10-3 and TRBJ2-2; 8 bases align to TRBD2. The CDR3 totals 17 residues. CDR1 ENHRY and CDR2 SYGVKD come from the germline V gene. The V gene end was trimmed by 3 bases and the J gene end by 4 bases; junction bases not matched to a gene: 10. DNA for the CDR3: TGTGCCATCAGTGATTGGTTAGCGGGGTCGACCACCGGGGAGCTGTTTTTT. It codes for CAISDWLAGSTTGELFF.